This TCR beta chain was identified during a study of CD8 T cells in Susac syndrome. For the study at large: Blood was drawn from patients with Susac syndrome. At that point, they were therapy-naive, on corticosteroids, or on intravenous immunoglobulin alone. Notes on the study in general: The CD4+ T cell repertoires, which came from Susac syndrome patients, showed no sign of clonal expansion.

To note about this clonotype: Its target is not known.

Germline assignment: CDR1 SGHAT and CDR2 FQNNGV. There are 15 residues in the CDR3. The V and J ends lost 2 bases and 4 bases, in that order; junction bases with no gene match: 3. Reverse transcription of roughly 0.5 to 1 ug RNA was carried out with random hexamers. Amplification of TCR beta CDR3 was carried out by immunoSEQ multiplex PCR, which covered 54 Vbeta and 13 Jbeta segments. One entry per CDR3 protein results from TCRdb running MiXCR on the immunoSEQ multiplex PCR reads. Counted here are 210,000 or so distinct CDR3 sequences, over 90% occurring once; the ten biggest clones make up 0.15% to 0.2%.

The V gene is TRBV11-2, the J gene TRBJ1-5; 9 nucleotides match TRBD1. The sequence was collected from a human donor with Susac syndrome. Sequenced material: CD4+ T cells from PBMCs. The DNA of the CDR3 is TGTGCCAGCAGCTTATCCGGGACAGGGAATCAGCCCCAGCATTTT. Its translation: CASSLSGTGNQPQHF.